This T cell receptor beta chain was profiled in a study of shared clonotypes between healthy human individuals. Study-wide context: CD4 naive and CD4 memory each took three plates per donor, while CD8 naive took two and CD8 memory one.

Profiling relied on immunoSEQ multiplex PCR, and the TCRdb table lists in-frame clones only, not all of them. The repertoire holds about 1.5 million clones, with approximately 98% as singletons. The study's findings and limits: The sole specimen, blood, was sampled, and tissue repertoires likely differ. Among non-shared clonotypes, generation probabilities were lower than among those shared by all four donors.

With regard to this clone: What it binds is unknown.

Sequencing was done on a sample of naive CD4+ T cells sorted from blood. Subset meaning: CD45RA+ positively selected. The origin of this receptor is a man aged 30 to 39 in good health.

The CDR3 bases are TGTGCCAGTAGTTTAGGACAGGGGGCCTTGGCGGAGCAGTTCTTC. Residues: CASSLGQGALAEQFF. The V and J genes are TRBV19 and TRBJ2-1; 11 positions match TRBD1. This CDR3 has 15 amino acids. Per germline, CDR1 LNHDA and CDR2 SQIVND (reference sequence). V lost 5 bases to trimming and J lost 10 bases; unmatched junction nucleotides: 10.